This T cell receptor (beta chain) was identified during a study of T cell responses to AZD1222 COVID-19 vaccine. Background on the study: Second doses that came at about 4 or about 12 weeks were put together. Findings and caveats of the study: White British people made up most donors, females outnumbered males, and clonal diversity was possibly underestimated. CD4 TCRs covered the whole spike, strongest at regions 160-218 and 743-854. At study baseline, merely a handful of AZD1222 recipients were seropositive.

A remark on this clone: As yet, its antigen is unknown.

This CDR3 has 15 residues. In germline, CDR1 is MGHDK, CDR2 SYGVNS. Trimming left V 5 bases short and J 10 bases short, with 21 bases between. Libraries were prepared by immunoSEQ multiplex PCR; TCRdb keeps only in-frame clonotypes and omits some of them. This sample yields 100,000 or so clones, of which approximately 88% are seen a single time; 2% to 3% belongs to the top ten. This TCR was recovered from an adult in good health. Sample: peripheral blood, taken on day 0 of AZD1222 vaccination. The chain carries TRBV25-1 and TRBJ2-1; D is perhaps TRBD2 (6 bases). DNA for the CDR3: TGTGCCAGCAGTTGGGGGGTTCGGGAGCGAGGCGAGCAGTTCTTC. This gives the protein CASSWGVRERGEQFF.